This TCR beta chain comes out of a study of T cell responses to AZD1222 COVID-19 vaccine (dated by TCRdb to 2020 to 2022). Broadly, across the study: AZD1222 recipients whose second dose came at about 4 weeks and those whose second dose came at about 12 weeks were combined into one group, since spike-specific TCR depth and breadth did not differ between the two schedules. TCR sequencing was performed for some 250 trial participants, of whom about 200 were given two doses of AZD1222 and approximately 25 were given two doses of MenACWY control vaccine. Enrollment into the trials was organized by age into subgroups of 18-55, 56-69 and 70-plus years, and those subgroups contained 148, 28 and 57 TCR-sequenced participants, respectively.

Trimming accounts for 4 bases at V and 0 bases at J, while the number of junction bases matched to no gene is 11. The CDR3 runs 18 residues from the cysteine to the phenylalanine. CDR3 DNA is the only sequence kept; it has 54 bases, read in frame from the first base. Per the germline V gene, SGHRS is the CDR1 and YFSETQ is the CDR2. The CDR3 regions of human TCRbeta chains were subjected to immunosequencing. In the source study's methods: Repertoire TCRs were checked for matches against a reference library of SARS-CoV-2-specific TCRs that had been generated using the MIRA antigen-specificity platform. Breadth was defined as the fraction of unique TCRs that were SARS-CoV-2-associated, and depth was defined as the fraction of total T cells that were SARS-CoV-2-associated. Using the MIRA data, each spike-specific TCR was mapped to the spike region that the TCR reacts to and placed in a CD4 or CD8 class. Log10-transformed breadth and depth values were compared by one-way ANOVA with Sidak's multiple comparisons tests. The clones in this table, taken by TCRdb from immuneACCESS, are in-frame only. Not every clone is retained; where verified, under half of the shortfall comes from an unresolved V gene, and the cause of the rest is unknown. V and J calls and clone size come straight from that table; D and trimming were deduced from the DNA. The sample contains under 150,000 clones, roughly 90% of them found a single time. The ten largest account for 0.8% to 1.1% of the sample.

What this sample's time point label stands for: baseline before first vaccination. Vaccinee samples came from UK trials COV001 and COV002, including a single-blind randomized controlled phase 2/3 trial of AZD1222 (ChAdOx1 nCoV-19) in healthy adults. For TCRbeta chain sequencing, PBMC samples from trial participants were taken at day 0 and at day 28 after the second dose. Summary of the overall study and its limitations: The whole spike protein was spanned by vaccine-associated CD4 TCRs, and dominant responses were seen in regions 160-218 and 743-854. Spike-specific TCR breadth and depth rose significantly after two AZD1222 doses compared with day 0 and with MenACWY recipients. Only a handful of AZD1222 recipients were SARS-CoV-2 seropositive at baseline, limiting conclusions about previously exposed vaccinees. In the small 56-69-year group, the increase in depth fell short of significance, most likely because of low power. Epitopes outside the regions mutated in the B.1.351 and B.1.1.7 variants were reportedly recognized by nearly half of the unique spike-specific TCRs. Because no day 14 peak-response samples were available, the repertoires could be characterized only after the peak T cell response. Participants were mostly white British, with more females than males. The authors suggested clonal diversity may have been underestimated.

Note on this clone: It has no known antigen specificity. No base qualities exist here, and no much larger clone lies one base off it.

Material: peripheral blood, obtained on day 0 of AZD1222 vaccination. Recombination joined TRBV5-1 with TRBJ1-2, with 11 bases aligning to TRBD1. The TCR comes from an adult in good health. The DNA sequence is TGCGCCAGCAGCACCTGGGACAGGGGGACTCACGCTAACTATGGCTACACCTTC. This encodes CASSTWDRGTHANYGYTF.